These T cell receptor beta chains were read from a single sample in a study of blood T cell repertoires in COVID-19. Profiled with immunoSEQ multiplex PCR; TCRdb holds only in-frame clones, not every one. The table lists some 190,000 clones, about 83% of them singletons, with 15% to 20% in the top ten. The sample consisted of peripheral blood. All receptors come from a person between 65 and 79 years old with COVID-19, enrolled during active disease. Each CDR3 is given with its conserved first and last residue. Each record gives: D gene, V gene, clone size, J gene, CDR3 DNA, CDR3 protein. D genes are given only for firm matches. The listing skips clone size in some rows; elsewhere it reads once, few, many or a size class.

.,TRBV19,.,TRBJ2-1,TGTGCCGTAAGGCCTACAGGATTCCACAATGAGCAGTTCTTC,CAVRPTGFHNEQFF
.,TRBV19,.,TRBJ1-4,TGTGCCAGTACCCCCGCAGGCTGGTCTAATGAAAAACTGTTTTTT,CASTPAGWSNEKLFF
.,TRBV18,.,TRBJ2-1,TGTGCCAGCTCACCAGGGCAGGGACACATCAATGAGCAGTTCTTC,CASSPGQGHINEQFF
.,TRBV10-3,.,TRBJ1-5,TGTGCCATCAGTGAGGGGACTCAAGATCAGCCCCAGCATTTT,CAISEGTQDQPQHF
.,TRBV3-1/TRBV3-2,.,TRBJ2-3,TGTGCCAGCAGCCAAGATTTAACTATGCGGAGCACAGATACGCAGTATTTT,CASSQDLTMRSTDTQYF
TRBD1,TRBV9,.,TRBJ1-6,TGTGCCAGCAGCCTCGAGGGGACAGATAGCTATAATTCACCCCTCCACTTT,CASSLEGTDSYNSPLHF
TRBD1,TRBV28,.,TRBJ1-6,TGTGCCAGCGACAGGGACCATAATTCACCCCTCCACTTT,CASDRDHNSPLHF
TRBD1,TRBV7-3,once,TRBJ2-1,TGTGCCAGCAGCTTAGCAGGACAGGGAAACGAGCAGTTCTTC,CASSLAGQGNEQFF
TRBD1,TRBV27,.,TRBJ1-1,TGTGCCAGCAGAAGAGACAGACAGGGCTATGAAGCTTTCTTT,CASRRDRQGYEAFF
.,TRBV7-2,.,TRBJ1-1,TGTGCCAGCAGCCCGGTTAGTGTGCCGAACACTGAAGCTTTCTTT,CASSPVSVPNTEAFF
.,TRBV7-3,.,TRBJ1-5,TGTGCCAGCAGCGTGGGGAGTGGTCAGCCCCAGCATTTT,CASSVGSGQPQHF
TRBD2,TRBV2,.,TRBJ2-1,TGTGCCAGCAGTGAGGGACTAGCGGGGGGACTTGAGCAGTTCTTC,CASSEGLAGGLEQFF
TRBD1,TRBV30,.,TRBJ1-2,TGTGCCTGGAGCCCCAGGGGGTCTAACTATGGCTACACCTTC,CAWSPRGSNYGYTF
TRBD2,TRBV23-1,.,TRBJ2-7,TGCGCCAGCAGTCGTACCCAAGTTAAGCGGGGATACGAGCAGTACTTC,CASSRTQVKRGYEQYF
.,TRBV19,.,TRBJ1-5,TGTGCCAGTAGGGGAGTTGGGGGGCAGCCCCAGCATTTT,CASRGVGGQPQHF
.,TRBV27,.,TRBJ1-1,TGTGCCAGCAGTTTATCCAGCAGGGGTCGGGACACTGAAGCTTTCTTT,CASSLSSRGRDTEAFF
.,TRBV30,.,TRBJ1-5,TGTGCCTGGAGAGAGGTACCGAATCAGCCCCAGCATTTT,CAWREVPNQPQHF
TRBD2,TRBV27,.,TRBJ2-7,TGTGCCAGCAGCCGACGTAGCGGGCATGAGCAGTACTTC,CASSRRSGHEQYF
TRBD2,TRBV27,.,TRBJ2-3,TGTGCCAGCAGTTTCGGGGGGATATTCTCAGATACGCAGTATTTT,CASSFGGIFSDTQYF
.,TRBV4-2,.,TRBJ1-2,TGTGCCAGCAGCCAAGAACGGTCTTATGGCTACACCTTC,CASSQERSYGYTF
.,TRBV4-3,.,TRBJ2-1,TGCGCCAGCAGCCAAGATCAGGGAGGCCTCTCTGCCGGTGAGCAGTTCTTC,CASSQDQGGLSAGEQFF
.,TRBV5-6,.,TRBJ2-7,TGTGCCAGCAGACTTCCGGGCTACGAGCAGTACTTC,CASRLPGYEQYF
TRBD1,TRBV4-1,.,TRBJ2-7,TGCGCCAGCAGCCCCCTGACCCAGGGGGCGCGGTACGAGCAGTACTTC,CASSPLTQGARYEQYF
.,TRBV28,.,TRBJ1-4,TGTGCCAGCAGCTCGACCCGGGATAAACTGTTTTTT,CASSSTRDKLFF
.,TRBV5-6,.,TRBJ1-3,TGTGCCAGCACCCTAAAGCCGCCGGGAAACACCATATATTTT,CASTLKPPGNTIYF